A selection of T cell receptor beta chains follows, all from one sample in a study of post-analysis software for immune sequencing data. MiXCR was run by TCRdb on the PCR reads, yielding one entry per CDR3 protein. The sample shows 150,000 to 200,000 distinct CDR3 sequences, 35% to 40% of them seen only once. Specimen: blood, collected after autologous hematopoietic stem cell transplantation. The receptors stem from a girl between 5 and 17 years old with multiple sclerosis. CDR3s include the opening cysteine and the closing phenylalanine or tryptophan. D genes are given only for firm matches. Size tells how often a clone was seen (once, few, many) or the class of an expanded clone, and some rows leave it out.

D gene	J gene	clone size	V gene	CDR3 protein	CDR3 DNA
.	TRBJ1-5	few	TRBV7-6	CASSRSEGPNQPQHF	TGTGCCAGCAGCCGCTCGGAGGGACCCAATCAGCCCCAGCATTTT
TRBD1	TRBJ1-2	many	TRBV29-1	CSVDPQGARGYTF	TGCAGCGTTGACCCGCAGGGGGCGCGGGGCTACACCTTC
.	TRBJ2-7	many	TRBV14	CASSQVGGYSYEQYF	TGTGCCAGCAGCCAAGTCGGGGGTTACTCCTACGAGCAGTACTTC
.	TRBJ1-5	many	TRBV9	CASSVGWGNQPQHF	TGTGCCAGCAGCGTCGGTTGGGGTAATCAGCCCCAGCATTTT
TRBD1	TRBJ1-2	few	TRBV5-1	CASSLGTGGSYGYTF	TGCGCCAGCAGCTTGGGGACAGGGGGCAGCTATGGCTACACCTTC
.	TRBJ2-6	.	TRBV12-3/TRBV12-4	CASRVSSGATVLTF	TGTGCCAGCCGGGTGAGCTCTGGGGCCACCGTCCTGACTTTC
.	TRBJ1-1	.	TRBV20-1	CSAFPKANTEAFF	TGCAGTGCTTTTCCGAAGGCGAACACTGAAGCTTTCTTT
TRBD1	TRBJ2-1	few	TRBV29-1	CSIDPRDRGIPAGNEQFF	TGCAGCATCGACCCCCGGGACAGGGGAATACCAGCGGGAAATGAGCAGTTCTTC
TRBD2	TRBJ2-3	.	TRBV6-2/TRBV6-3	CASSWASAGVYTQYF	TGTGCCAGCAGTTGGGCCTCGGCGGGAGTATATACGCAGTATTTT
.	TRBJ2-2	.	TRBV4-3	CASSREGIGELFF	TGCGCCAGCAGCCGAGAGGGAATCGGGGAGCTGTTTTTT
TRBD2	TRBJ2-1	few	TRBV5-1	CASSLWPSGDNEQFF	TGCGCCAGCAGCTTGTGGCCTAGCGGAGACAATGAGCAGTTCTTC
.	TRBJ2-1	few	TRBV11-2	CASSLAGVSYNEQFF	TGTGCCAGCAGCTTAGCGGGAGTCTCCTACAATGAGCAGTTCTTC
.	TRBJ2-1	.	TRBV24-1	CATSDFRYNEQFF	TGTGCCACCAGTGATTTTAGGTACAATGAGCAGTTCTTC
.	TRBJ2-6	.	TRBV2	CASREKHWGSSGANVLTF	TGTGCCAGCAGGGAAAAACATTGGGGAAGCTCTGGGGCCAACGTCCTGACTTTC
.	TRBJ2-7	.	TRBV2	CASSEGRGGYEQYF	TGTGCCAGCAGTGAAGGGCGGGGAGGCTACGAGCAGTACTTC
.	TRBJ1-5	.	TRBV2	CASRRTGTGGYQPQHF	TGTGCCAGCAGAAGGACGGGGACGGGAGGGTATCAGCCCCAGCATTTT
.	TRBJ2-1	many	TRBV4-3	CASSQELASPQFF	TGCGCCAGCAGCCAAGAATTAGCTAGCCCCCAGTTCTTC
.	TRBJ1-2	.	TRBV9	CASSAQGLTNYGYTF	TGTGCCAGCAGCGCTCAAGGGTTGACTAACTATGGCTACACCTTC
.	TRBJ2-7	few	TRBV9	CASSVAGRSRDEQYF	TGTGCCAGCAGCGTAGCGGGGCGGTCTAGGGACGAGCAGTACTTC
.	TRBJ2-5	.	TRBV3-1	CASSPHGDFNEQYF	TGTGCCAGCAGCCCCCACGGAGACTTCAATGAGCAGTACTTC
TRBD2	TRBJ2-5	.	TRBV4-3	CASSQESGTSGREETQYF	TGCGCCAGCAGCCAAGAATCCGGGACTAGCGGGAGGGAAGAGACCCAGTACTTC
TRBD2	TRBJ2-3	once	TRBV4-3	CASSQSLGIGLLAGTVDTQYF	TGCGCCAGCAGCCAATCTCTGGGTATAGGGCTGCTAGCGGGAACAGTAGATACGCAGTATTTT
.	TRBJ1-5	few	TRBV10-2	CASSEWGEPQHF	TGCGCCAGCAGTGAGTGGGGGGAGCCCCAGCATTTT
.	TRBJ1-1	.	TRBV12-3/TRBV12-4	CASSLGTVEAFF	TGTGCCAGCAGTTTAGGGACAGTTGAAGCTTTCTTT
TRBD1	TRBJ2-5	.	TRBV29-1	CSVTRGTGEQETQYF	TGCAGCGTCACCCGAGGGACAGGGGAACAAGAGACCCAGTACTTC
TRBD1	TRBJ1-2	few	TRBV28	CASSPGQDNYGYTF	TGTGCCAGCAGCCCGGGACAGGATAACTATGGCTACACCTTC
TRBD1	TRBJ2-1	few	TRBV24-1	CATSDLRTGNNEQFF	TGTGCCACCAGTGATTTAAGGACAGGAAACAATGAGCAGTTCTTC
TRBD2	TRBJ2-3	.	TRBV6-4	CASKAGGPQADTQYF	TGTGCCAGCAAGGCGGGAGGGCCGCAGGCAGATACGCAGTATTTT
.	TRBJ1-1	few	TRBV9	CASSVVEGREAFF	TGTGCCAGCAGCGTAGTTGAGGGACGTGAAGCTTTCTTT
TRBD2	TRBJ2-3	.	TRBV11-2	CASSSLAETSTDTQYF	TGTGCCAGCAGCTCCCTAGCGGAGACTAGCACAGATACGCAGTATTTT
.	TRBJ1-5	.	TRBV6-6	CASSYSKGPSNQPQHF	TGTGCCAGCAGTTACTCGAAGGGCCCAAGCAATCAGCCCCAGCATTTT
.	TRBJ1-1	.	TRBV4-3	CASSQDVFGQRTEAFF	TGCGCCAGCAGCCAAGATGTGTTCGGACAGCGGACTGAAGCTTTCTTT
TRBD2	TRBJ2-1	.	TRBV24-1	CATETGGYNEQFF	TGTGCCACCGAGACGGGAGGGTACAATGAGCAGTTCTTC
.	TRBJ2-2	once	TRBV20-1	CSASGTYLTGELFF	TGCAGTGCTAGCGGGACATATCTCACCGGGGAGCTGTTTTTT